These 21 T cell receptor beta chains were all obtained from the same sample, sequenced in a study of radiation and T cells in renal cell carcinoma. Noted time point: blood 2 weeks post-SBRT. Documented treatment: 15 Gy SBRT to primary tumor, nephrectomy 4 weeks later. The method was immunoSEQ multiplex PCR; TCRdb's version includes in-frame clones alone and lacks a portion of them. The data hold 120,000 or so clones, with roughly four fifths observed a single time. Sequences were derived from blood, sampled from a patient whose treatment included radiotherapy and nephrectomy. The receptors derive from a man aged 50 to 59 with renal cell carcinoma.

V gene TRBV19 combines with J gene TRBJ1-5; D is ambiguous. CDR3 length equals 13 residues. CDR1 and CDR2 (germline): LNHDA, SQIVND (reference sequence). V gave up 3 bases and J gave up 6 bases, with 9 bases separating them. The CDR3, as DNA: TGTGCCAGTAGTATTTGGGGTTTTCAGCCCCAGCATTTT. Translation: CASSIWGFQPQHF.

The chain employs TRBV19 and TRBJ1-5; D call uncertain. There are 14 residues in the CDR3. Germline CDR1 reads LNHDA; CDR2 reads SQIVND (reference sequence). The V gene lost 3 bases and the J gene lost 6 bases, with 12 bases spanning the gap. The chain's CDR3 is CASSIQERSQPQHF. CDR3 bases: TGTGCCAGTAGTATCCAGGAGAGAAGTCAGCCCCAGCATTTT.

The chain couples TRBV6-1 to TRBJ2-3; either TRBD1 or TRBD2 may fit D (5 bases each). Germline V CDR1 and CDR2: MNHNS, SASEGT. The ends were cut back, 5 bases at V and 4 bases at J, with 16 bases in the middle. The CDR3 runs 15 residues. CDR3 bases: TGTGCCAGCAGTCCCCGGGGCCACGGAGCAGATACGCAGTATTTT. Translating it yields CASSPRGHGADTQYF.

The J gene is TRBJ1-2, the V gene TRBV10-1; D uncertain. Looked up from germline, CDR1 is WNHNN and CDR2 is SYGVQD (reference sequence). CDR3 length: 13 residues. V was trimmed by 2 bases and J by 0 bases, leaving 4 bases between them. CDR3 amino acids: CASSEHPNYGYTF. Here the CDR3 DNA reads TGCGCCAGCAGTGAGCACCCTAACTATGGCTACACCTTC.

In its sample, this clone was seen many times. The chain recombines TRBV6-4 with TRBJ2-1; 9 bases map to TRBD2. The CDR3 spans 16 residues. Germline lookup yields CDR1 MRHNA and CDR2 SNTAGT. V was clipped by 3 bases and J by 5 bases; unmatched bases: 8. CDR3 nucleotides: TGTGCCAGCAGTGAGGGGGTCAGCGGGGGGAACAATGAGCAGTTCTTC. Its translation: CASSEGVSGGNNEQFF.

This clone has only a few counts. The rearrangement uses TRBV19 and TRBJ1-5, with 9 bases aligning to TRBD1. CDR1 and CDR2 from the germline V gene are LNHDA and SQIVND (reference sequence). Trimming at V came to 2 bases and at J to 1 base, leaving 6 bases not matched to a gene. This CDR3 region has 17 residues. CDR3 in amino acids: CASSISRDRVSNQPQHF. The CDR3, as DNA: TGTGCCAGTAGTATATCCCGGGACAGGGTGAGCAATCAGCCCCAGCATTTT. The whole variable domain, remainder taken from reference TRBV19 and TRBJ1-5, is DGGITQSPKYLFRKEGQNVTLSCEQNLNHDAMYWYRQDPGQGLRLIYYSQIVNDFQKGDIAEGYSVSREKKESFPLTVTSAQKNPTAFYLCASSISRDRVSNQPQHFGDGTRLSIL.

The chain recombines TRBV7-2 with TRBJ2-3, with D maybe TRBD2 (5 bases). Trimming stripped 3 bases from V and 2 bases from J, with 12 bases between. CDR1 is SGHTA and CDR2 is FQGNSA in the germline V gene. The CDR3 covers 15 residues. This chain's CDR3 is CASSFSARSTDTQYF. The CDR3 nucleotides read TGTGCCAGCAGCTTTAGCGCCCGATCCACAGATACGCAGTATTTT.

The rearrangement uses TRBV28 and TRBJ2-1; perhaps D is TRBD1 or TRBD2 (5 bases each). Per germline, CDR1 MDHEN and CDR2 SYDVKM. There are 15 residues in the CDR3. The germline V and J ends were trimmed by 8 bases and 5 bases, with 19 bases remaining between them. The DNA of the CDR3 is TGTGCCAGCTCCCGGCCCCCCGGGGCCCACAATGAGCAGTTCTTC. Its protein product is CASSRPPGAHNEQFF.

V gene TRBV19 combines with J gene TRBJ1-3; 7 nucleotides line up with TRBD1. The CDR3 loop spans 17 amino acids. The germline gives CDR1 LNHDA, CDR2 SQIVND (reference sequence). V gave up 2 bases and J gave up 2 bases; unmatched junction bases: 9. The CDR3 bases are TGTGCCAGTAGTATAAGGTGGACAGGTCGAACTGGAAACACCATATATTTT. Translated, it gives CASSIRWTGRTGNTIYF.

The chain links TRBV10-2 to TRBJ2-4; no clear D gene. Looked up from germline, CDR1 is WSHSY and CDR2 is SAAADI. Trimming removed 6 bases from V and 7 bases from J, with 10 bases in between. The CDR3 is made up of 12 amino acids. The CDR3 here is CASRTSLNIQYF. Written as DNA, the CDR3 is TGCGCCAGCAGGACCTCATTGAACATTCAGTACTTC.

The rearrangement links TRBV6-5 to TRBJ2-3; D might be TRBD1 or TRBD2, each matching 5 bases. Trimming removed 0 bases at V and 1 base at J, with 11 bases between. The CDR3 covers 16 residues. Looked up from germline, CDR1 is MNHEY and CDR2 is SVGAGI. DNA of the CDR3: TGTGCCAGCAGTTACTCGAGTCTGGGGGGCACAGATACGCAGTATTTT. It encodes CASSYSSLGGTDTQYF.

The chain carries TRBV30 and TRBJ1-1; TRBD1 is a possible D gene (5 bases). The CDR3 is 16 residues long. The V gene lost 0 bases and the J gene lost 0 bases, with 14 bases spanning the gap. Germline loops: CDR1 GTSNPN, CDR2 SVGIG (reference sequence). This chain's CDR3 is CAWSVRGAAVNTEAFF. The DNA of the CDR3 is TGTGCCTGGAGTGTACGAGGGGCAGCGGTGAACACTGAAGCTTTCTTT.

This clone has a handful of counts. The CDR3 region has the DNA TGTGCCAGCAGCTTCGACACCACTGGGGCCTACGAGCAGTACTTC. It yields the protein CASSFDTTGAYEQYF. J is TRBJ2-7 and V is TRBV7-8; D remains ambiguous. This CDR3 has 15 amino acids. V lost 3 bases and J 2 bases, leaving 14 bases between the germline ends. Germline V gives CDR1 SGHVS, CDR2 FQNEAQ.

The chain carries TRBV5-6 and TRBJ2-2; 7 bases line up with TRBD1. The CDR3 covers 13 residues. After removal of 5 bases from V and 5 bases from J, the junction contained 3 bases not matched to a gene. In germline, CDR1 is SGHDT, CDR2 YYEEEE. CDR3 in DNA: TGTGCCAGCAGAAGACAGGGTACCGGGGAGCTGTTTTTT. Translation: CASRRQGTGELFF. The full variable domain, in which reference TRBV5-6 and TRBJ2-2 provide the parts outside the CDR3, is DAGVTQSPTHLIKTRGQQVTLRCSPKSGHDTVSWYQQALGQGPQFIFQYYEEEERQRGNFPDRFSGHQFPNYSSELNVNALLLGDSALYLCASRRQGTGELFFGEGSRLTVL.

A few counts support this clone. CDR3 region: CASSLGSYQPQHF. The CDR3 bases are TGTGCCAGCAGCTTAGGGTCATATCAGCCCCAGCATTTT. This chain connects TRBV11-2 to TRBJ1-5; the D is unclear. From germline, CDR1 is SGHAT and CDR2 FQNNGV. This CDR3 is built from 13 residues. The V end lost 1 base, the J end lost 5 bases, and 6 bases lay between the germline ends.

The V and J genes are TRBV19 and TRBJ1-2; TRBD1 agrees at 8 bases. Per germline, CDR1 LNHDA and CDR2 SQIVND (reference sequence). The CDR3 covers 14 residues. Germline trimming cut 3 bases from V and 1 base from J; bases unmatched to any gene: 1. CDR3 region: CASSMTGVNYGYTF. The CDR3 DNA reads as TGTGCCAGTAGTATGACAGGGGTTAACTATGGCTACACCTTC.

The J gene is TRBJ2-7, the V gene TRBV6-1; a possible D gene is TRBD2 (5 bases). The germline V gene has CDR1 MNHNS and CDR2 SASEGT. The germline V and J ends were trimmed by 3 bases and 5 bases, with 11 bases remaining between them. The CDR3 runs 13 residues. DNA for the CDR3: TGTGCCAGCAGTGACCCGGGGATCAACGAGCAGTACTTC. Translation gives CASSDPGINEQYF.

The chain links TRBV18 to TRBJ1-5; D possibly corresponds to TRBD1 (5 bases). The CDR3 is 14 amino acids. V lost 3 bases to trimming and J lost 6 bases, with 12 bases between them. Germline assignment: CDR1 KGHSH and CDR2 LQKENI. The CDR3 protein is CASSPGQGGQPQHF. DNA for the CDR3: TGTGCCAGCTCACCGGGGCAGGGCGGTCAGCCCCAGCATTTT. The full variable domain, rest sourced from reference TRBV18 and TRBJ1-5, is NAGVMQNPRHLVRRRGQEARLRCSPMKGHSHVYWYRQLPEEGLKFMVYLQKENIIDESGMPKERFSAEFPKEGPSILRIQQVVRGDSAAYFCASSPGQGGQPQHFGDGTRLSIL.

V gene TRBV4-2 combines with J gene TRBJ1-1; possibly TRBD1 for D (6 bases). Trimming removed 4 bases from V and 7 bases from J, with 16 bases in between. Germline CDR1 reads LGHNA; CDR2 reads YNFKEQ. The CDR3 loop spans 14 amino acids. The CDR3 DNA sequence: TGTGCCAGCAGCCGACCGGGGGAGGGGGGTGAAGCTTTCTTT. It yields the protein CASSRPGEGGEAFF.

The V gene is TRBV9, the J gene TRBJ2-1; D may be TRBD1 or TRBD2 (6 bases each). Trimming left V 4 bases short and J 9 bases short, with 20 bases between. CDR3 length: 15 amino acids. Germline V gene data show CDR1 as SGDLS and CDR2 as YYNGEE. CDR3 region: CASSSGGLLAGEQFF. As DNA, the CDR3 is TGTGCCAGCAGCTCTGGGGGGCTGCTGGCGGGTGAGCAGTTCTTC.

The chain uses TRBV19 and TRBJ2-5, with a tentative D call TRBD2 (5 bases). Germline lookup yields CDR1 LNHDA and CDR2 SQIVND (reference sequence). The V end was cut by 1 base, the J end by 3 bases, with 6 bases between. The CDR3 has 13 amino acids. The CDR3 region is CASSIGRKETQYF. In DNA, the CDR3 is TGTGCCAGTAGTATAGGGAGGAAAGAGACCCAGTACTTC.